Each of the 25 T cell receptor beta chains below was sequenced from the same sample in a study of T cell responses to AZD1222 COVID-19 vaccine. Data came from immunoSEQ multiplex PCR; TCRdb stores just in-frame clones and leaves some out. Of 80,000 or so clones listed, about 93% are singletons. This specimen consisted of peripheral blood, obtained on day 0 of MenACWY control vaccination. The source is an adult in good health.

This chain links TRBV7-2 with TRBJ2-7; 13 bases line up with TRBD2. In germline, CDR1 is SGHTA, CDR2 FQGNSA. This CDR3 contains 15 residues. J was trimmed by 4 bases and V by 1 base; bases with no gene match: 1. In DNA, the CDR3 is TGTGCCAGCAGCTTAGGGACTAGCGGGAGTTACGAGCAGTACTTC. It specifies CASSLGTSGSYEQYF.

V is TRBV6-6 and J is TRBJ1-1; D unclear. The CDR3 length is 14 residues. CDR1 MNHNY and CDR2 SVGAGI come from the germline V gene (reference sequence). V lost 8 bases and J 0 bases, leaving 13 bases between the germline ends. Here the CDR3 DNA reads TGTGCCAGCCTTTCCACAGACATGAACACTGAAGCTTTCTTT. It translates to CASLSTDMNTEAFF.

The chain is built from TRBV19 and TRBJ2-1, with 10 bases matching TRBD2. The ends lost 5 bases at V and 4 bases at J; junction bases unmatched: 5. This CDR3 has 15 residues. Germline loops: CDR1 LNHDA, CDR2 SQIVND (reference sequence). This CDR3 is CASSSGTSAYNEQFF. In DNA form, the CDR3 reads TGTGCCAGTAGTTCCGGGACTAGCGCTTACAATGAGCAGTTCTTC.

This clone was counted once. The chain couples TRBV30 to TRBJ2-3; no firm D call. V was shortened by 5 bases and J by 5 bases, with 8 bases between the two germline ends. CDR1 GTSNPN and CDR2 SVGIG come from the germline V gene (reference sequence). The CDR3 runs 11 residues. The CDR3 region is CAWEAGDTQYF. The CDR3 region has the DNA TGTGCCTGGGAGGCAGGAGATACGCAGTATTTT.

V is TRBV27 and J is TRBJ1-5; 9 bases match TRBD1. Germline loops: CDR1 MNHEY, CDR2 SMNVEV (reference sequence). With 5 bases clipped from V and 4 bases from J, the junction kept 3 bases outside the gene matches. This CDR3 region has 14 residues. CDR3 DNA: TGTGCCAGCAGTCGGACAGGGGATAATCAGCCCCAGCATTTT. Translated: CASSRTGDNQPQHF.

V gene TRBV5-1 combines with J gene TRBJ2-7; D gene uncertain. Germline V gene lookup returns CDR1 SGHRS and CDR2 YFSETQ. V was clipped by 1 base and J by 3 bases, with 8 bases between them. The CDR3 runs 13 residues. CDR3 protein: CASSLWEYYEQYF. CDR3 sequence (DNA): TGCGCCAGCAGCTTGTGGGAATACTACGAGCAGTACTTC.

V and J are TRBV5-4 and TRBJ2-3; tentatively, D is TRBD1 or TRBD2 (5 bases each). This CDR3 has 14 residues. Deletions cut 3 bases from V and 4 bases from J, with 12 bases between. CDR1 and CDR2 from the germline V gene are SGHNT and YYREEE (reference sequence). Written as DNA, the CDR3 is TGTGCCAGCAGCTCGGGGACCCGGGCAGATACGCAGTATTTT. Translating it yields CASSSGTRADTQYF.

V is TRBV7-2 and J is TRBJ1-1, with D unclear. Germline CDR1 and CDR2: SGHTA and FQGNSA. The CDR3 loop spans 13 amino acids. The germline V and J ends were trimmed by 1 base and 8 bases, with 11 bases remaining between them. DNA for the CDR3: TGTGCCAGCAGCTTAGTTGGGCGCGGGGAAGCTTTCTTT. It yields the protein CASSLVGRGEAFF.

The chain recombines TRBV27 with TRBJ1-6; no clear D. Per the germline V gene, CDR1 is MNHEY and CDR2 is SMNVEV (reference sequence). Trimming cost V 2 bases and J 6 bases, with 17 bases left between them. This CDR3 is built from 17 residues. The CDR3 sequence is CASSLKIPGRSNSPLHF. The CDR3 nucleotides are TGTGCCAGCAGTTTAAAGATCCCAGGACGGAGTAATTCACCCCTCCACTTT.

The chain uses TRBV5-5 and TRBJ1-3, with D possibly TRBD1 on 6 matching bases. This CDR3 comprises 16 residues. Germline V gene lookup returns CDR1 SGHKS and CDR2 YYEKEE (reference sequence). With 0 bases removed from V and 0 bases from J, the gap between germline ends came to 10 bases. The CDR3 DNA reads as TGTGCCAGCAGCTTGGCCCTGGACAGCTCTGGAAACACCATATATTTT. Protein product: CASSLALDSSGNTIYF. Full variable domain (missing parts from reference TRBV5-5 and TRBJ1-3): DAGVTQSPTHLIKTRGQQVTLRCSPISGHKSVSWYQQVLGQGPQFIFQYYEKEERGRGNFPDRFSARQFPNYSSELNVNALLLGDSALYLCASSLALDSSGNTIYFGEGSWLTVV.

In nucleotides, the CDR3 is TGTGCCAGCACCCTGCGGGGACAGGGAACATCGGAGCAGTACTTC. Its protein is CASTLRGQGTSEQYF. The chain joins TRBV6-5 to TRBJ2-7; 9 nucleotides match TRBD1. This CDR3 region has 15 residues. The junction had 14 bases not matched to a gene; V was cut back by 7 bases and J by 7 bases. Germline V CDR1 and CDR2: MNHEY, SVGAGI.

There are a few counts of this clone. This rearrangement joins TRBV7-6 to TRBJ1-2, with 9 bases fitting TRBD1. After removal of 3 bases from V and 8 bases from J, the junction contained 4 bases not matched to a gene. The germline V gene encodes CDR1 SGHVS and CDR2 FNYEAQ. The length of the CDR3 is 13 residues. CDR3 amino acids: CASSLGQGEGYTF. For the CDR3, the DNA is TGTGCCAGCAGCTTGGGACAGGGAGAGGGCTACACCTTC.

The V gene is TRBV30, the J gene TRBJ1-5; 7 nucleotides match TRBD1. V lost 1 base and J lost 7; bases outside the gene matches: 10. Germline V CDR1 and CDR2: GTSNPN, SVGIG (reference sequence). The CDR3 consists of 15 residues. CDR3 coding DNA: TGTGCCTGGAGTGCCTTGGACAGGCAGGACCAGCCCCAGCATTTT. Translated, it gives CAWSALDRQDQPQHF.

The rearrangement uses TRBV7-6 and TRBJ2-2; D ambiguous. The germline gives CDR1 SGHVS, CDR2 FNYEAQ. The germline V and J ends were trimmed by 1 base and 6 bases, with 6 bases remaining between them. This CDR3 comprises 13 residues. This CDR3 is CASSLGVAGELFF. In nucleotides, the CDR3 is TGTGCCAGCAGCTTAGGTGTAGCCGGGGAGCTGTTTTTT.

V is TRBV3-1 (or the pseudogene TRBV3-2) and J is TRBJ2-5; 7 bases agree with TRBD2. This CDR3 spans 12 amino acids. Germline V gives CDR1 LGHDT, CDR2 YNNKEL (reference sequence). V was clipped by 8 bases and J by 5 bases; unmatched bases: 5. The CDR3 sequence is CASRWGGETQYF. The CDR3 DNA sequence: TGTGCCAGCCGCTGGGGGGGGGAGACCCAGTACTTC.

The chain couples TRBV5-5 to TRBJ2-3; D gene uncertain. Germline values: CDR1 SGHKS, CDR2 YYEKEE (reference sequence). Trimming removed 5 bases from V and 4 bases from J, with 17 bases in between. The CDR3 spans 15 residues. The chain's CDR3 is CASRLETGRADTQYF. CDR3 sequence (DNA): TGTGCCAGCAGGCTTGAGACGGGCCGCGCAGATACGCAGTATTTT. Together with reference TRBV5-5 and TRBJ2-3, the CDR3 gives the full variable domain: DAGVTQSPTHLIKTRGQQVTLRCSPISGHKSVSWYQQVLGQGPQFIFQYYEKEERGRGNFPDRFSARQFPNYSSELNVNALLLGDSALYLCASRLETGRADTQYFGPGTRLTVL.

This clone turned up a few times. The rearrangement joins TRBV7-6 to TRBJ1-2, with 7 bases aligning to TRBD1. J lost 4 bases, V lost 3 bases, and 2 bases had no gene match. The CDR3 loop spans 13 amino acids. CDR1 is SGHVS, CDR2 FNYEAQ, per germline. The CDR3 nucleotides are TGTGCCAGCAGCTTCCGGGACAGCTATGGCTACACCTTC. Translating it yields CASSFRDSYGYTF.

This chain links TRBV5-4 with TRBJ2-2, with 9 nucleotides matching TRBD1. V was clipped by 2 bases and J by 4 bases; unmatched bases: 6. Per germline, CDR1 SGHNT and CDR2 YYREEE (reference sequence). There are 16 residues in the CDR3. CDR3 region: CASSLDPTGGTGELFF. CDR3 nucleotides: TGTGCCAGCAGCTTAGACCCGACAGGGGGCACCGGGGAGCTGTTTTTT.

V usage is TRBV27 and J usage is TRBJ1-5, with D possibly TRBD1 on 6 matching bases. This CDR3 is built from 16 residues. The V gene lost 5 bases and the J gene lost 1 base, with 15 bases spanning the gap. Germline assignment: CDR1 MNHEY and CDR2 SMNVEV (reference sequence). CDR3 residues: CASSLGGAGSNQPQHF. CDR3 DNA: TGTGCCAGCAGTCTGGGGGGGGCTGGGAGCAATCAGCCCCAGCATTTT.

This clone was counted only a few times. The chain employs TRBV28 and TRBJ1-1, with D hard to call. Trimming removed 6 bases from V and 6 bases from J, with 8 bases in between. Looked up from germline, CDR1 is MDHEN and CDR2 is SYDVKM. The CDR3 loop spans 11 amino acids. CDR3 loop: CASRGKPEAFF. The CDR3 nucleotides are TGTGCCAGCAGGGGGAAGCCTGAAGCTTTCTTT.

The chain carries TRBV14 and TRBJ2-1, with TRBD1 identical over 7 bases. Germline V gene data show CDR1 as SGHDN and CDR2 as FVKESK. V gave up 4 bases and J gave up 9 bases; unmatched junction bases: 6. This CDR3 comprises 13 residues. The CDR3 coding sequence is TGTGCCAGCAGCCGAACCACAGGGGTTGAGCAGTTCTTC. Protein sequence: CASSRTTGVEQFF.

The gene calls are TRBV5-4 and TRBJ2-7; D is unresolved. Germline CDR1 is SGHNT and CDR2 is YYREEE (reference sequence). The V end was cut by 0 bases, the J end by 0 bases, with 10 bases between. This CDR3 has 15 amino acids. The CDR3 here is CASSLAAASSYEQYF. CDR3 nucleotides: TGTGCCAGCAGCTTGGCTGCGGCTAGCTCCTACGAGCAGTACTTC.

V and J are TRBV4-1 and TRBJ1-4, with D perhaps matching TRBD1 (6 bases). This CDR3 region has 13 residues. V lost 7 bases and J lost 6, with 12 bases in between. The germline CDR1 and CDR2 sequences are MGHRA and YSYEKL. CDR3 amino acids: CASNPGGDEKLFF. The CDR3 bases are TGCGCCAGCAATCCGGGGGGCGATGAAAAACTGTTTTTT.

This chain uses TRBV25-1 with TRBJ2-3; no clear D. Germline CDR1 and CDR2: MGHDK and SYGVNS. Between the trimmed V and J ends, which lost 4 bases and 9 bases, there was a span of 17 bases. The CDR3 totals 14 residues. CDR3 DNA sequence: TGTGCCAGCAGTGCTCGAACCGGGCCAACAACGCAGTATTTT. The encoded protein is CASSARTGPTTQYF. Looking up the rest from reference TRBV25-1 and TRBJ2-3 gives the full variable domain: EADIYQTPRYLVIGTGKKITLECSQTMGHDKMYWYQQDPGMELHLIHYSYGVNSTEKGDLSSESTVSRIRTEHFPLTLESARPSHTSQYLCASSARTGPTTQYFGPGTRLTVL.

This chain joins TRBV6-5 and TRBJ1-4; D is possibly TRBD1 (6 bases). Trimming shortened V by 4 bases and J by 5 bases, and 17 bases separated the two germline ends. The CDR3 is made up of 16 amino acids. Germline V CDR1 and CDR2: MNHEY, SVGAGI. The CDR3 nucleotides are TGTGCCAGCAGTTCGGGCCGGCGGGGGCGGAATGAAAAACTGTTTTTT. It translates to CASSSGRRGRNEKLFF.